The subject of this entry is one TCR beta chain. These data are taken from a study of blood T cell repertoires in COVID-19. Repertoires were generated with immunoSEQ multiplex PCR, while TCRdb's copy carries only in-frame clones and drops some. The repertoire holds some 300,000 clones, 70% to 90% seen once, with about 1.2% in the top ten. The J segment lost 10 bases and the V segment lost 4 bases, leaving 7 bases of the junction unmatched. Looked up from germline, CDR1 is SGDLS and CDR2 is YYNGEE. The length of the CDR3 is 14 residues. This clonotype originated in a man aged 70 or older with acute or convalescent COVID-19. The specimen sequenced was peripheral blood. This chain uses TRBV9 with TRBJ2-1; TRBD2 aligns across 11 bases. Here the CDR3 reads CASSNTGTSGEQFF. In DNA, the CDR3 is TGTGCCAGCAGCAACACCGGGACTAGCGGCGAGCAGTTCTTC. Complete variable domain (other parts from reference TRBV9 and TRBJ2-1): DSGVTQTPKHLITATGQRVTLRCSPRSGDLSVYWYQQSLDQGLQFLIQYYNGEERAKGNILERFSAQQFPDLHSELNLSSLELGDSALYFCASSNTGTSGEQFFGPGTRLTVL.